The clone carrying this T cell receptor (beta chain) was seen a few times. Repertoires were generated with immunoSEQ multiplex PCR, while TCRdb's copy carries only in-frame clones and drops some. This table holds 50,000 to 70,000 clones, 80% to 85% found once. The sample is drawn from a study of blood T cell repertoires in COVID-19. CDR3 length equals 15 residues. Trimming shortened V by 2 bases and J by 7 bases, and 17 bases separated the two germline ends. Germline CDR1 is MNHEY and CDR2 is SMNVEV (reference sequence). The specimen sequenced was peripheral blood. This TCR was sampled from a man aged 80 or over with COVID-19, enrolled during active disease. The genes are TRBV27 and TRBJ1-1; perhaps TRBD1 as D (5 bases). The CDR3: CASSLVGGGRVEAFF. The CDR3 DNA reads as TGTGCCAGCAGTTTAGTTGGGGGGGGACGAGTTGAAGCTTTCTTT.